This T cell receptor (beta chain) derives from a study of blood T cell repertoires in COVID-19 (dated by TCRdb to the early 2020s). The study in broad terms: Samples covering the acute and convalescent phases of COVID-19 were provided by collaborators in the United States, Italy and Spain. Deeply sampled blood TCRbeta repertoires from subjects exposed to, actively infected with, or recovered from COVID-19 were included in the dataset. Where available, HLA class I and class II types were taken from metadata supplied by the sample provider and were not determined by assay-based typing. The prospective study material was composed of cDNA or gDNA derived from T cells, B-cell-depleted T cells, or PBMCs. Nearly every sample came with metadata listing a de-identified subject ID, COVID-19 status, age in years and sex. The samples were drawn from the first 160 participants of the ongoing ImmuneRACE study and from 950 to 1,500 subjects provided by 6 global collaborators. The repertoires were made available in a free public database intended to serve as a resource for research on the immune response to SARS-CoV-2. Overall study outcomes, separate from this receptor: How much clinical and demographic metadata was included differed by source and by participant, and the metadata was provided uncurated.

Whole blood was collected in K2EDTA tubes by collaborating institutions according to the institutions' own protocols. Collaborator samples were shipped for TCRbeta analysis as frozen whole blood, isolated PBMCs, or DNA extracted from either sample type. CDR1 and CDR2 are read off the germline V gene as KGHDR and SFDVKD. Inclusive of the bounding cysteine and phenylalanine, the CDR3 is 13 residues long. Just CDR3 DNA is preserved here, 39 bases in frame from base 1. The junction shows trimming of 3 bases on V and 9 bases on J, plus 11 bases between the germline ends. As regards this clone: What this receptor recognizes is not known. No qualities accompany the bases; no much larger clone lies one base away.

TCRbeta CDR3 regions were amplified from genomic DNA using the immunoSEQ Assay, a bias-controlled multiplex PCR. As for the original processing: The number of nucleated cells in each sample was estimated from the amplification of reference gene primers within the assay. To quantify the absolute abundance of each unique TCRbeta CDR3 rearrangement, sequence reads were collapsed and filtered. Productive Simpson clonality was computed per sample as the square root of Simpson's diversity index over productive rearrangements. This is the immuneACCESS table as TCRdb keeps it, with only in-frame sequences that have V and J called. A part of the clones is gone; compared with another copy, unresolved V genes explain less than half, and the rest is unexplained. From that table come the V and J calls and clone size; the DNA was used to work out D and trimming. The sample table shows 150,000 to 200,000 clones, and around 77% are seen once. The biggest ten clones account for 17% of the sample.

The sequencing input was peripheral blood. This chain joins TRBV24-1 to TRBJ2-1; TRBD2 could be the D gene, as 5 bases match. This clonotype was obtained from a man between 60 and 70 years old with active or convalescent COVID-19. The DNA sequence is TGTGCCACCAGTGATCCCCGGGGTGGTGAGCAGTTCTTC. This yields the protein CATSDPRGGEQFF.